This TCR beta chain came from a study of blood T cell repertoires in COVID-19. Original methodology: For nucleated cells, counts were estimated from reference gene primer amplification. Generated by immunoSEQ multiplex PCR, the TCRdb table keeps only in-frame clones and is missing some. V and J calls and clone size are those listed in that table; D and trimming were worked out from the DNA. The table lists about 84,000 clones, 83% of them singletons. The sequenced sample consisted of peripheral blood. The clonotype comes from a man aged 80 or over with active or convalescent COVID-19.

CDR3 region: CASSPGGRWETQYF. The CDR3 nucleotides are TGTGCCAGCAGCCCGGGCGGGAGGTGGGAGACCCAGTACTTC. The V call is TRBV7-9, the J call TRBJ2-5, with 8 nucleotides matching TRBD2. The CDR3 contains 14 residues. The V gene end was trimmed by 5 bases and the J gene end by 5 bases; junction bases not matched to a gene: 7. The V gene's germline CDR1 is SEHNR and CDR2 FQNEAQ (reference sequence). Together with reference TRBV7-9 and TRBJ2-5, the CDR3 gives the full variable domain: DTGVSQNPRHKITKRGQNVTFRCDPISEHNRLYWYRQTLGQGPEFLTYFQNEAQLEKSRLLSDRFSAERPKGSFSTLEIQRTEQGDSAMYLCASSPGGRWETQYFGPGTRLLVL.